This is a list of T cell receptor beta chains from one sample in a study of blood T cells in healthy people across ages. TCRdb recomputed calls from the 5' RACE reads with MiXCR, one row per CDR3 protein. The data hold hundreds of thousands of distinct CDR3 sequences, with approximately 30% observed a single time. Specimen: blood. The receptor source for this set is a woman older than 75 in good health. The CDR3 runs from the conserved cysteine through the conserved F or W. Each record gives: clone size, V gene, D gene, J gene, CDR3 protein, CDR3 DNA. A D gene is named only where the DNA matches it firmly. Not all rows give a size; the values are once, few, many and, for expanded clones, a class.

many	TRBV4-3	TRBD2	TRBJ2-3	CASSQDRAGRDTQYF	TGCGCCAGCAGCCAAGATCGAGCGGGGAGAGATACGCAGTATTTT
NA	TRBV5-1	TRBD1	TRBJ2-3	CASSPPSGGYDTRYF	TGCGCCAGCAGCCCCCCCTCAGGGGGATACGATACGCGGTATTTT
many	TRBV12-3/TRBV12-4	TRBD1	TRBJ2-7	CASSLAGTGREQYF	TGTGCCAGCAGTTTAGCCGGGACAGGGCGGGAGCAGTACTTC
NA	TRBV27	NA	TRBJ1-1	CASRRGDPWTEAFF	TGTGCCAGCAGGCGAGGAGACCCTTGGACTGAAGCTTTCTTT
many	TRBV20-1	TRBD2	TRBJ2-1	CSSVPGLRNEQFF	TGCAGTTCCGTCCCGGGACTAAGAAATGAGCAGTTCTTC
NA	TRBV27	NA	TRBJ1-1	CASRNSADTEAFF	TGTGCCAGCAGGAACAGTGCCGACACTGAAGCTTTCTTT
few	TRBV19	TRBD2	TRBJ2-1	CASSSSGTSGMSRNEQFF	TGTGCCAGTAGTTCATCCGGGACTAGCGGGATGAGTCGGAATGAGCAGTTCTTC
few	TRBV29-1	TRBD1	TRBJ2-1	CSVERDSSYNEQFF	TGCAGCGTTGAACGGGACAGCTCCTACAATGAGCAGTTCTTC
NA	TRBV6-5	NA	TRBJ1-2	CASTKRTDYGYTF	TGTGCCAGCACCAAGAGGACAGATTATGGCTACACCTTC
NA	TRBV5-1	NA	TRBJ2-3	CASSYSATDTEYF	TGCGCCAGCAGCTATTCCGCCACAGATACGGAGTATTTT
many	TRBV20-1	TRBD1	TRBJ1-2	CSAPGQGDGYTF	TGCAGTGCCCCCGGACAGGGGGATGGCTACACCTTC
NA	TRBV2	TRBD1	TRBJ1-2	CTSSPGQGLPSYGYTF	TGTACCAGCAGCCCGGGACAGGGGCTCCCGTCCTATGGCTACACCTTC
many	TRBV20-1	NA	TRBJ2-7	CSASGHGSYEQYF	TGCAGTGCTAGCGGCCATGGCTCCTACGAGCAGTACTTC
few	TRBV3-1	TRBD2	TRBJ2-5	CASSQGRGGTQYF	TGTGCCAGCAGCCAAGGGCGGGGGGGGACCCAGTACTTC
many	TRBV10-3	TRBD2	TRBJ2-1	CAISTVAGGLYNEQFF	TGTGCCATCAGTACTGTCGCGGGGGGCCTATACAATGAGCAGTTCTTC
NA	TRBV7-9	TRBD2	TRBJ2-5	CASIPAGGVTQYF	TGTGCCAGCATACCAGCGGGGGGGGTGACCCAGTACTTC
NA	TRBV6-1	NA	TRBJ2-2	CASRGGPGELFF	TGTGCCAGCAGGGGGGGTCCCGGGGAGCTGTTTTTT
NA	TRBV9	TRBD1	TRBJ2-3	CASSPGDRNTDTQYF	TGTGCCAGCAGCCCCGGGGACAGAAACACAGATACGCAGTATTTT
many	TRBV10-3	TRBD2	TRBJ2-1	CAIRAPGLGDNEQFF	TGTGCCATCAGGGCCCCGGGACTAGGCGACAATGAGCAGTTCTTC
NA	TRBV7-2	TRBD2	TRBJ2-1	CAGSFMGGGSYNEQFF	TGTGCCGGCAGCTTCATGGGCGGGGGATCCTATAATGAGCAGTTCTTC
many	TRBV20-1	NA	TRBJ1-2	CSARGTANYGYTF	TGCAGTGCTCGGGGGACCGCTAACTATGGCTACACCTTC
many	TRBV7-2	NA	TRBJ2-1	CASSLEAAEHNEQFF	TGTGCCAGCAGCCTCGAGGCGGCAGAGCACAATGAGCAGTTCTTC
many	TRBV6-1	NA	TRBJ2-7	CASSDLISYEQYF	TGTGCCAGCAGTGACTTGATTTCGTACGAGCAGTACTTC
many	TRBV6-5	NA	TRBJ1-2	CASSYSKVTGDYGYTF	TGTGCCAGCAGTTACTCGAAGGTGACGGGCGACTATGGCTACACCTTC
NA	TRBV5-1	NA	TRBJ2-5	CASSFYGGPNNEQYF	TGCGCCAGCAGCTTTTATGGGGGCCCTAACAATGAGCAGTACTTC
many	TRBV20-1	TRBD2	TRBJ2-1	CSAVVGLAGGVEQFF	TGCAGTGCCGTCGTGGGACTAGCGGGGGGGGTGGAGCAGTTCTTC
few	TRBV6-4	TRBD1	TRBJ1-1	CASRMGSTGEAFF	TGTGCCAGCAGAATGGGTTCGACAGGGGAAGCTTTCTTT
few	TRBV12-3/TRBV12-4	NA	TRBJ1-4	CASSSRGFREKRFF	TGTGCCAGCAGTTCGAGGGGATTTAGGGAAAAACGGTTTTTT
many	TRBV20-1	TRBD2	TRBJ2-1	CSARAPKRGYNEQFF	TGCAGTGCTAGGGCCCCGAAGCGGGGATACAATGAGCAGTTCTTC
NA	TRBV5-1	NA	TRBJ2-7	CASSSSRDKTYEQYF	TGCGCCAGCAGCTCGAGCCGGGACAAGACCTACGAGCAGTACTTC
many	TRBV5-6	NA	TRBJ2-3	CASSFWGDGTDTQYF	TGTGCCAGCAGCTTCTGGGGGGATGGCACAGATACGCAGTATTTT
few	TRBV3-1	NA	TRBJ1-2	CASSQAPGLKEGYTF	TGTGCCAGCAGCCAAGCACCGGGCCTTAAGGAGGGCTACACCTTC
few	TRBV28	TRBD1	TRBJ1-1	CASSPATGSATEAFF	TGTGCCAGCAGTCCCGCGACAGGGTCGGCCACTGAAGCTTTCTTT
NA	TRBV9	TRBD2	TRBJ2-7	CASSVGSGGPPSYNEQYF	TGTGCCAGCAGCGTGGGGAGCGGGGGCCCCCCCTCCTACAATGAGCAGTACTTC
many	TRBV18	NA	TRBJ2-3	CASSQRKTVTDTQYF	TGTGCCAGCTCCCAAAGAAAAACGGTCACAGATACGCAGTATTTT
many	TRBV6-1	NA	TRBJ2-1	CASSEVGTPYNEQFF	TGTGCCAGCAGTGAAGTGGGGACCCCCTACAATGAGCAGTTCTTC
many	TRBV10-3	NA	TRBJ2-7	CAISRQAPSYEQYF	TGTGCCATCAGTAGACAGGCGCCATCCTACGAGCAGTACTTC
NA	TRBV20-1	NA	TRBJ2-5	CSAGRDSWYQETQYF	TGCAGTGCTGGCAGGGACTCTTGGTACCAAGAGACCCAGTACTTC
many	TRBV20-1	TRBD2	TRBJ2-5	CSRPLAGGQETQYF	TGCAGTCGGCCCCTAGCGGGGGGACAAGAGACCCAGTACTTC
NA	TRBV5-1	TRBD1	TRBJ2-5	CASSLDTGEQETQYF	TGCGCCAGCAGCTTGGACACAGGGGAACAGGAGACCCAGTACTTC
few	TRBV28	TRBD1	TRBJ1-2	CASSLITGVFYGYTF	TGTGCCAGCAGTTTGATTACAGGGGTGTTCTATGGCTACACCTTC
many	TRBV7-2	NA	TRBJ2-6	CASGANVLTF	TGTGCCTCTGGGGCCAACGTCCTGACTTTC
NA	TRBV6-1	NA	TRBJ1-4	CARLRVPAATNEKLFF	TGTGCCCGACTACGGGTGCCAGCAGCAACTAATGAAAAACTGTTTTTT
NA	TRBV10-3	TRBD2	TRBJ2-3	CAISGTSGGGDTQYF	TGTGCCATCAGCGGGACTAGCGGGGGGGGAGATACGCAGTATTTT
many	TRBV3-1	NA	TRBJ2-5	CASSRQGGTETQYF	TGTGCCAGCAGCCGACAAGGCGGGACAGAGACCCAGTACTTC
many	TRBV9	NA	TRBJ2-1	CASSFSAGGNNEQFF	TGTGCCAGCAGCTTTTCAGCCGGGGGAAACAATGAGCAGTTCTTC
NA	TRBV29-1	NA	TRBJ1-1	CSVLRGGMNTEAFF	TGCAGCGTCCTCCGGGGGGGCATGAACACTGAAGCTTTCTTT
many	TRBV20-1	TRBD1	TRBJ1-2	CSATGTGSNYGYTF	TGCAGTGCAACCGGGACAGGGTCTAACTATGGCTACACCTTC
NA	TRBV7-8	TRBD2	TRBJ2-4	CASSPVWAGGQYF	TGTGCCAGCAGCCCAGTCTGGGCGGGGGGGCAGTACTTC